The 8 T cell receptor beta chains reported below all come from one sample, sequenced in a study of cytomegalovirus exposure and HLA in healthy donors. The PCR ran on 60 Vbeta and 13 Jbeta primers. Some clones are missing from TCRdb's copy, which holds only in-frame ones; the method was immunoSEQ multiplex PCR. The repertoire includes under 150,000 clones, less than 85% of them detected once, and around 7% sits in the top ten. The material sequenced was PBMCs. The source is a middle-aged man in good health and CMV-seropositive.

A single count supports this clone. V is TRBV19 and J is TRBJ2-3, with D maybe TRBD1 (5 bases). The V gene's germline CDR1 is LNHDA and CDR2 SQIVND (reference sequence). This CDR3 is built from 19 residues. Deletions cut 5 bases from V and 4 bases from J, with 28 bases between. The CDR3 loop is CASSPPTTEAGAVSDTQYF. As DNA, the CDR3 is TGTGCCAGTAGTCCCCCTACAACAGAAGCTGGGGCTGTTTCAGATACGCAGTATTTT.

The chain joins TRBV7-2 to TRBJ1-3; a possible D gene is TRBD1 (5 bases). This CDR3 is 14 amino acids long. Trimming stripped 5 bases from V and 5 bases from J, with 13 bases between. Looked up from germline, CDR1 is SGHTA and CDR2 is FQGNSA. The CDR3 DNA reads as TGTGCCAGCAGCCCCGGGGGATACAGAAACACCATATATTTT. Protein product: CASSPGGYRNTIYF.

The chain uses TRBV14 and TRBJ2-5; D remains unclear. V lost 4 bases and J lost 0, with 18 bases in between. From germline, CDR1 is SGHDN and CDR2 FVKESK. The CDR3 covers 17 residues. The CDR3 nucleotides read TGTGCCAGCAGCCCCGGCGGCGTCTCACCGTACCAAGAGACCCAGTACTTC. Translating it yields CASSPGGVSPYQETQYF.

In this sample, this clone turned up once. This chain joins TRBV18 and TRBJ1-5, with 8 positions matching TRBD1. The CDR3 extends over 14 amino acids. From germline, CDR1 is KGHSH and CDR2 LQKENI. V shed 6 bases and J 7 bases; nucleotides not matched to a gene: 8. The CDR3 loop is CASSLTGARQPQHF. In nucleotides, the CDR3 is TGTGCCAGCTCCCTGACAGGGGCTCGGCAGCCCCAGCATTTT.

The CDR3 sequence: CASSSGWDGQAVNQPQHF. The DNA for the CDR3 is TGTGCCAGCAGCTCGGGTTGGGATGGACAGGCCGTCAATCAGCCCCAGCATTTT. The V call is TRBV7-8, the J call TRBJ1-5; 7 bases match TRBD1. Germline loops: CDR1 SGHVS, CDR2 FQNEAQ. The CDR3 consists of 18 residues. The V and J ends lost 4 bases and 3 bases, in that order; junction bases with no gene match: 15.

The chain carries TRBV11-2 and TRBJ1-2; no firm D call. The V end lost 1 base, the J end lost 3 bases, and 9 bases lay between the germline ends. Germline V CDR1 and CDR2: SGHAT, FQNNGV. The CDR3 contains 14 residues. The CDR3 coding sequence is TGTGCCAGCAGCTTAGGTGGCAGCGACTATGGCTACACCTTC. Its protein product is CASSLGGSDYGYTF.

V is TRBV2 and J is TRBJ1-3; 8 bases match TRBD1. Unmatched junction bases numbered 14, after V lost 8 bases and J lost 2 bases. The CDR3 sequence is 17 residues long. Germline CDR1 and CDR2: SNHLY and FYNNEI. The CDR3 region has the DNA TGTGCCAGCCGAGGAGGACAGGGAATCGGAGCTGGAAACACCATATATTTT. As protein: CASRGGQGIGAGNTIYF.

The chain uses TRBV30 and TRBJ2-3; D unclear. This CDR3 has 15 residues. V was trimmed by 5 bases and J by 2 bases, leaving 17 bases between them. Germline assignment: CDR1 GTSNPN and CDR2 SVGIG (reference sequence). The CDR3 bases are TGTGCCTGGCTGTCAAGACTGATTCCCACAGATACGCAGTATTTT. The encoded protein is CAWLSRLIPTDTQYF. Filled out from reference TRBV30 and TRBJ2-3, the complete variable domain reads SQTIHQWPATLVQPVGSPLSLECTVEGTSNPNLYWYRQAAGRGLQLLFYSVGIGQISSEVPQNLSASRPQDRQFILSSKKLLLSDSGFYLCAWLSRLIPTDTQYFGPGTRLTVL.